This section outlines one TCR beta chain sequence together with its context. The antigen is unknown. This sample's time point: week 35, safety follow-up. Doses of 300 ug of mutant IDH1 20-mer peptide were given with topical imiquimod. V dropped 3 bases and J dropped 0 bases, with 9 bases sitting between them. Germline V lookup: CDR1 LGHNT, CDR2 FRNRAP. This CDR3 region has 15 residues. This record belongs to a study of a mutant IDH1 vaccine in newly diagnosed glioma. Profiling relied on immunoSEQ multiplex PCR, and the TCRdb table lists in-frame clones only, not all of them. The sample lists tens of thousands of clones; roughly four fifths were seen once.

V is TRBV12-5 and J is TRBJ1-5; D uncertain. This TCR derives from a middle-aged man with glioma. This material consisted of PBMCs, taken from a glioma patient whose treatment included an IDH1 peptide vaccine. The CDR3 sequence: CASGFSADSNQPQHF. As DNA, the CDR3 is TGTGCTAGTGGTTTCTCGGCGGATAGCAATCAGCCCCAGCATTTT.